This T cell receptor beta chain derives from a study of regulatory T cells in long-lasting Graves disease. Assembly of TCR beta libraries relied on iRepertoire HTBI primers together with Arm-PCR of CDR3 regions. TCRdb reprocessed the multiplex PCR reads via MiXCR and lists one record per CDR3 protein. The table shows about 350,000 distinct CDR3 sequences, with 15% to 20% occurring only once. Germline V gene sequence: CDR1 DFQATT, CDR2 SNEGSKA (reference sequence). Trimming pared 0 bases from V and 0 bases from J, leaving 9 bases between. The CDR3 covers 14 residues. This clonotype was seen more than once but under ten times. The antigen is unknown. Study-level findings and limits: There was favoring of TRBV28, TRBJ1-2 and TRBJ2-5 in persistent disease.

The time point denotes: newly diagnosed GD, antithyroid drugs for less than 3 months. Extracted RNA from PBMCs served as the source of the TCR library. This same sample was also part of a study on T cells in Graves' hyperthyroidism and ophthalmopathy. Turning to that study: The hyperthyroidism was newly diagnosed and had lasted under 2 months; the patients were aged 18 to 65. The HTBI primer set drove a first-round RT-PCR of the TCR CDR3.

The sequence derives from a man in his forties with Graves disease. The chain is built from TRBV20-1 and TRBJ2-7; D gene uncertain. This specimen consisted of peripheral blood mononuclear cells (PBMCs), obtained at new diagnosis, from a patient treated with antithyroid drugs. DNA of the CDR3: TGCAGTGCTAGAGATAGGGCAAGCTCCTACGAGCAGTACTTC. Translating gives CSARDRASSYEQYF.